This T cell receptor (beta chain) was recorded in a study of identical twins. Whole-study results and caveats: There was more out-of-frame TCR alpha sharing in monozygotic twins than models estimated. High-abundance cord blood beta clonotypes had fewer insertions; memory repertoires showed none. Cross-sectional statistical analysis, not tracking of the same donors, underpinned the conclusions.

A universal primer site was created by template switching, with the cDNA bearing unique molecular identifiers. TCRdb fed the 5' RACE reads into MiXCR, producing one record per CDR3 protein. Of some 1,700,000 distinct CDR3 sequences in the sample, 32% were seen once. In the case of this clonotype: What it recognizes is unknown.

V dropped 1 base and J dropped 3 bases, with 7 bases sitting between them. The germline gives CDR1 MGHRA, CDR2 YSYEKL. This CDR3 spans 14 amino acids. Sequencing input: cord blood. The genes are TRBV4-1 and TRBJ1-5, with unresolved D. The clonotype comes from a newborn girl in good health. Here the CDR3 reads CASSQASYNQPQHF. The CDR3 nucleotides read TGCGCCAGCAGCCAAGCTAGTTACAATCAGCCCCAGCATTTT.